This TCR beta chain was sequenced for a study of T cells in women clearing cervical HPV infection. Study context: With HLA typing for only a few women, HLA confounding remains possible.

Germline V gene lookup returns CDR1 KGHSH and CDR2 LQKENI. CDR3 length: 15 residues. Remarks on this clone: The CDR3 end lies 3 residues beyond the end of the read and is filled in from the germline J gene.

Sequencing was performed with immunoSEQ multiplex PCR; in TCRdb, only in-frame clones are kept and a portion is missing. Its listing shows some 46,000 clones. Each participant carried one incident cervical HPV16 infection only. The rearrangement joins TRBV18 to TRBJ2-4; TRBD2 is a possible D gene (5 bases). The sequence derives from a woman between 18 and 70 years old with a cervical HPV16 infection that either progressed to CIN3+ or cleared (not recorded which). Sequencing used blood buffy coat. CDR3 sequence reads: CASYEGKQESYGQYF. Partial CDR3 DNA: TGTGCCAGCTACGAGGGCAAGCAGGAGTCCTATGGT. The whole variable domain, filled in from reference TRBV18 and TRBJ2-4, reads NAGVMQNPRHLVRRRGQEARLRCSPMKGHSHVYWYRQLPEEGLKFMVYLQKENIIDESGMPKERFSAEFPKEGPSILRIQQVVRGDSAAYFCASYEGKQESYGQYFGAGTRLSVL.